This TCR beta chain was captured in a study of Graves' ophthalmopathy and Graves' hyperthyroidism. Study-wide results and caveats: Most expanded clonotypes in thyroid above 0.001 frequency also showed up in blood.

Unmatched junction bases numbered 5, after V lost 7 bases and J lost 5 bases. The CDR3 is 12 residues long. Germline loops: CDR1 MRHNA, CDR2 SNTAGT. In regard to this clonotype: Its antigen is undetermined.

TCR beta CDR3 regions were amplified from RNA transcripts. HTBI-primed first-round RT-PCR preceded second-round multiplex PCR. Using its own MiXCR run on the multiplex PCR reads, TCRdb lists one record per CDR3 protein. The sample has over 150,000 distinct CDR3 sequences, about 40% seen once. Moderately to severely active ophthalmopathy under 3 months, CAS at least 3, NOSPECS at least 4. Patients were excluded if they had other autoimmune diseases or uncontrolled infections, and likewise if pregnancy or lactation applied. The receptor's source is a woman aged 40 to 50 with Graves' ophthalmopathy. The sample consisted of peripheral blood. The gene calls are TRBV6-4 and TRBJ2-7; 7 positions agree with TRBD1. The CDR3 DNA sequence: TGTGCCAGCAAAAGGACAGGAGACGAGCAGTACTTC. Translation: CASKRTGDEQYF.